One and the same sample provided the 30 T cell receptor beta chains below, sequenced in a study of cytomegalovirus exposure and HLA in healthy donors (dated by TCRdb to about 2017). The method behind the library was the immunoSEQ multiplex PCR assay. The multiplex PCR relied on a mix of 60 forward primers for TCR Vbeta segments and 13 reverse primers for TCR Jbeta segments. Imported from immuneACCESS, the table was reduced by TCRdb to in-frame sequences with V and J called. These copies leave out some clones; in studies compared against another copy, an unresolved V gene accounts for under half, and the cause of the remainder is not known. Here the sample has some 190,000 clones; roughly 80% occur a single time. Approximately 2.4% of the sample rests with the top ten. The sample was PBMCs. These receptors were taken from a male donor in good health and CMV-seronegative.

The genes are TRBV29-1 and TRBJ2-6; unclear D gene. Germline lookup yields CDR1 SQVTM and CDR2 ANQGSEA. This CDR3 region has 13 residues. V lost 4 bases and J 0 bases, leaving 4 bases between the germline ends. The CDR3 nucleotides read TGCAGCGTTGCCCTCTCTGGGGCCAACGTCCTGACTTTC. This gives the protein CSVALSGANVLTF.

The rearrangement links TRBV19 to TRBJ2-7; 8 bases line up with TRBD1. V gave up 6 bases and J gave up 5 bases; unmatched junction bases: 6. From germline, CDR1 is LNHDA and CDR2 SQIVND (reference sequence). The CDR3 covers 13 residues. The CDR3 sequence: CASSETGVHEQYF. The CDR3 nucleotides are TGTGCCAGTAGCGAGACAGGGGTCCACGAGCAGTACTTC.

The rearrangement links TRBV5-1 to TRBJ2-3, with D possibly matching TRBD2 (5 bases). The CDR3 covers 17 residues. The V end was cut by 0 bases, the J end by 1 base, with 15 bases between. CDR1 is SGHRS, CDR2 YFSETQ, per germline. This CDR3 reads CASSLAQLGGGTDTQYF. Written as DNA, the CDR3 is TGCGCCAGCAGCTTGGCCCAACTCGGAGGTGGCACAGATACGCAGTATTTT.

As DNA, the CDR3 is TGTGCCAGCAGTGAGGACAGGGTCGTCCAGCCCCAGCATTTT. Its protein is CASSEDRVVQPQHF. V is TRBV6-1 and J is TRBJ1-5; 8 bases fit TRBD1. The length of the CDR3 is 14 residues. V shed 3 bases and J 7 bases; nucleotides not matched to a gene: 5. The germline V gene has CDR1 MNHNS and CDR2 SASEGT.

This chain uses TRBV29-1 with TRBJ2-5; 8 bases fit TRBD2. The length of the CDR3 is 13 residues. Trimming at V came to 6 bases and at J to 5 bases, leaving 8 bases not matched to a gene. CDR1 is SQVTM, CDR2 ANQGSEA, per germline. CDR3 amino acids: CSVPGSGVETQYF. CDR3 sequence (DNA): TGCAGCGTCCCGGGTAGCGGGGTGGAGACCCAGTACTTC.

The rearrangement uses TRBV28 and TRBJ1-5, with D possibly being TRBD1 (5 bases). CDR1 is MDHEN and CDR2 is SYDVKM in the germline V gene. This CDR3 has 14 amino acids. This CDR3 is CATGPGQASQPQHF. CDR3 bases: TGTGCAACCGGGCCAGGACAAGCATCTCAGCCCCAGCATTTT.

In DNA form, the CDR3 reads TGTGCCAGCAGCGTCGGGGGGAGCTCCCGCCAAGAGACCCAGTACTTC. This gives the protein CASSVGGSSRQETQYF. The rearrangement links TRBV9 to TRBJ2-5, with 7 bases lining up with TRBD2. The germline V gene encodes CDR1 SGDLS and CDR2 YYNGEE. Trimming took 2 bases from V and 1 from J; bases not matched to a gene: 8. The CDR3 has 16 residues. The variable domain in full, completed from reference TRBV9 and TRBJ2-5, reads DSGVTQTPKHLITATGQRVTLRCSPRSGDLSVYWYQQSLDQGLQFLIQYYNGEERAKGNILERFSAQQFPDLHSELNLSSLELGDSALYFCASSVGGSSRQETQYFGPGTRLLVL.

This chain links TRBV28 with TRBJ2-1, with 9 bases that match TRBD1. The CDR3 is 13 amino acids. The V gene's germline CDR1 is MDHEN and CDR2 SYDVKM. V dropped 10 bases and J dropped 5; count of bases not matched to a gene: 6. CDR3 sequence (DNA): TGTGCCACTTGGGACAGGGTGGACAATGAGCAGTTCTTC. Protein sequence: CATWDRVDNEQFF.

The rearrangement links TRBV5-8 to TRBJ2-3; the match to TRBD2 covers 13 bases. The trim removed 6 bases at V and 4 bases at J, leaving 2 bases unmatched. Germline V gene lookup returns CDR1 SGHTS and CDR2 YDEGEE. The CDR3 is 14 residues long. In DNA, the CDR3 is TGTGCCAGCACACTAGCGGGGGGGGCAGATACGCAGTATTTT. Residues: CASTLAGGADTQYF.

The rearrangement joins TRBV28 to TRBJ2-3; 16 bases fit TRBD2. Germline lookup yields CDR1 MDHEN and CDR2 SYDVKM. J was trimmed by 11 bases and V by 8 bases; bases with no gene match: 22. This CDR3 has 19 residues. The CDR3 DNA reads TGTGCCAGCCGCACTCTTACGGGACTAGCGGGGGGGCCTGAATGGGAGCAGTATTTT. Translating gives CASRTLTGLAGGPEWEQYF. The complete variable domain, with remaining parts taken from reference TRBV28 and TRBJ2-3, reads DVKVTQSSRYLVKRTGEKVFLECVQDMDHENMFWYRQDPGLGLRLIYFSYDVKMKEKGDIPEGYSVSREKKERFSLILESASTNQTSMYLCASRTLTGLAGGPEWEQYFGPGTRLTVL.

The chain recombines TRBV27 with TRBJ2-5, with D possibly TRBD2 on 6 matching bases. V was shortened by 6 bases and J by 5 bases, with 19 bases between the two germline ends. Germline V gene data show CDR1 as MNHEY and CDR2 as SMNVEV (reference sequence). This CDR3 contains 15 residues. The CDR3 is CASSPAGRSSETQYF. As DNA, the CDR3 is TGTGCCAGCAGCCCGGCGGGACGCAGCAGTGAGACCCAGTACTTC.

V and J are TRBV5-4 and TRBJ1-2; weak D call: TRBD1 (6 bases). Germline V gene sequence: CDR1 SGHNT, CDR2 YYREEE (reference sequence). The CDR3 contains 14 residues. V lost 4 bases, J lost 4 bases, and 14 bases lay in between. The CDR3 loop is CASSNGQLLYGYTF. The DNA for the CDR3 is TGTGCCAGCAGCAACGGACAGCTCCTCTATGGCTACACCTTC.

CDR3 region: CASSPLASEVTDTQYF. CDR3 bases: TGTGCCAGCAGCCCCCTAGCTAGCGAGGTCACAGATACGCAGTATTTT. The V gene is TRBV4-2, the J gene TRBJ2-3; perhaps TRBD2 as D (6 bases). Per the germline V gene, CDR1 is LGHNA and CDR2 is YNFKEQ. V was clipped by 4 bases and J by 2 bases, with 16 bases between them. This CDR3 comprises 16 residues.

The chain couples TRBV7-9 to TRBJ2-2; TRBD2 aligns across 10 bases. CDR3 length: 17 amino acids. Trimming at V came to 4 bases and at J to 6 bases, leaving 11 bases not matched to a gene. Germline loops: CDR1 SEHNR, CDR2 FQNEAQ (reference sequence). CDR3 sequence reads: CASSSSSSGGAPGELFF. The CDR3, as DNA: TGTGCCAGCAGCTCAAGTTCTAGCGGGGGTGCCCCCGGGGAGCTGTTTTTT. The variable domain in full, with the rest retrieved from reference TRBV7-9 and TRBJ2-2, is DTGVSQNPRHKITKRGQNVTFRCDPISEHNRLYWYRQTLGQGPEFLTYFQNEAQLEKSRLLSDRFSAERPKGSFSTLEIQRTEQGDSAMYLCASSSSSSGGAPGELFFGEGSRLTVL.

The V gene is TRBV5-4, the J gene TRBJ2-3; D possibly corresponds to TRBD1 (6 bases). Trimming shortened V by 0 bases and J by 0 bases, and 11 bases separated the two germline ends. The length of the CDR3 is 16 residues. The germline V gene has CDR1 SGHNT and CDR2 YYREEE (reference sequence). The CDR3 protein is CASSLGQVHSTDTQYF. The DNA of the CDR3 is TGTGCCAGCAGCTTGGGACAGGTTCATAGCACAGATACGCAGTATTTT.

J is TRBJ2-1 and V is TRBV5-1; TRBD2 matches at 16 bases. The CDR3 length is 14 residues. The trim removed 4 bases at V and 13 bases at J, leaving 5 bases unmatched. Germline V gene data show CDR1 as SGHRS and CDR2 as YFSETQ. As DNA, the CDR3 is TGCGCCAGCAGCACGGGACTAGCGGGAGGGAAACAGTTCTTC. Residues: CASSTGLAGGKQFF.

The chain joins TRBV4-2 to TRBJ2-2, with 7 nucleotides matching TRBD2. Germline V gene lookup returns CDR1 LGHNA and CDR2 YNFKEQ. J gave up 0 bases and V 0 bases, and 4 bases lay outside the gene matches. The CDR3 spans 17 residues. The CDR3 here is CASSQDWAGANTGELFF. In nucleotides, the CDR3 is TGTGCCAGCAGCCAAGATTGGGCGGGGGCGAACACCGGGGAGCTGTTTTTT.

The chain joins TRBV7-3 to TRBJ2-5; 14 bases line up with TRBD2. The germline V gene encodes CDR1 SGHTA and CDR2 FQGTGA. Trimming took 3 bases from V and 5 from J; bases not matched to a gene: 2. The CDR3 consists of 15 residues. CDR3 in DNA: TGTGCCAGCAGCTTGGGACTAGCGGGAGATGAGACCCAGTACTTC. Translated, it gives CASSLGLAGDETQYF.

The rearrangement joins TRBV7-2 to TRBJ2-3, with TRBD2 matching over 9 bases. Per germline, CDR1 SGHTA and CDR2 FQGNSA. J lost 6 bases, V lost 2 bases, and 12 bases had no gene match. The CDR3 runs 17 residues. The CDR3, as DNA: TGTGCCAGCAGCTTAAGGCGGGAGGGGCACGGGTCGGATACGCAGTATTTT. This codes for CASSLRREGHGSDTQYF.

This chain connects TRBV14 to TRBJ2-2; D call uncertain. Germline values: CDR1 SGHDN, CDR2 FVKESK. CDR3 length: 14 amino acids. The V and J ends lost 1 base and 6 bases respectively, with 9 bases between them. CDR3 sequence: CASSQGVPPGELFF. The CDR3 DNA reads TGTGCCAGCAGCCAAGGAGTCCCCCCCGGGGAGCTGTTTTTT.

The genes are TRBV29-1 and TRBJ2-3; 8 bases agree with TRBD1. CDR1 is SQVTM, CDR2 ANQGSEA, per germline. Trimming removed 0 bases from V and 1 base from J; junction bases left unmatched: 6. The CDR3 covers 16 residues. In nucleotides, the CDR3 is TGCAGCGTTGAAGATCTAAAGACAGGGGGCACAGATACGCAGTATTTT. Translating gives CSVEDLKTGGTDTQYF.

This chain's CDR3 is CASSGLGSTDTQYF. DNA of the CDR3: TGCGCCAGCAGTGGACTAGGGAGCACAGATACGCAGTATTTT. This sequence joins TRBV10-2 and TRBJ2-3; D possibly corresponds to TRBD2 (6 bases). This CDR3 contains 14 residues. V was cut by 4 bases and J by 0 bases, with 8 bases left in between. Germline assignment: CDR1 WSHSY and CDR2 SAAADI.

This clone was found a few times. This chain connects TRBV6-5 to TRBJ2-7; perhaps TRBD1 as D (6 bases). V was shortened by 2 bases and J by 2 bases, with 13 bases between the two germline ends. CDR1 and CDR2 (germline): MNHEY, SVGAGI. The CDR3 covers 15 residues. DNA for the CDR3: TGTGCCAGCAGTTACGCGCCAGGGGCTCCCTACGAGCAGTACTTC. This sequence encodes CASSYAPGAPYEQYF.

CDR3: CASSSPEGPTDTQYF. The CDR3 bases are TGTGCCAGCAGCAGCCCGGAGGGCCCTACAGATACGCAGTATTTT. The V gene is TRBV5-4, the J gene TRBJ2-3, with a possible D match to TRBD2 (6 bases). CDR1 and CDR2 from the germline V gene are SGHNT and YYREEE (reference sequence). V was pared by 4 bases and J by 3 bases, with 15 bases between. This CDR3 has 15 residues. The variable domain in full, completed from reference TRBV5-4 and TRBJ2-3, reads ETGVTQSPTHLIKTRGQQVTLRCSSQSGHNTVSWYQQALGQGPQFIFQYYREEENGRGNFPPRFSGLQFPNYSSELNVNALELDDSALYLCASSSPEGPTDTQYFGPGTRLTVL.

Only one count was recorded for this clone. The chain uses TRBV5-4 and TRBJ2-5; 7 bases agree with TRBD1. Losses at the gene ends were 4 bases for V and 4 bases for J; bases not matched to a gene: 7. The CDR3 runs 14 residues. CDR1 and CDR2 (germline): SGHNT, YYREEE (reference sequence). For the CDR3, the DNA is TGTGCCAGCAGCGCACGACCAGGGGGAGAGACCCAGTACTTC. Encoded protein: CASSARPGGETQYF.

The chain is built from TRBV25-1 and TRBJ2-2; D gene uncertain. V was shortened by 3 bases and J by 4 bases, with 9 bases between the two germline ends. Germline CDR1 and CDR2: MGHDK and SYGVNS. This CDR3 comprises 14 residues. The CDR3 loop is CASSEWYSTGELFF. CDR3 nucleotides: TGTGCCAGCAGTGAGTGGTACTCCACCGGGGAGCTGTTTTTT.

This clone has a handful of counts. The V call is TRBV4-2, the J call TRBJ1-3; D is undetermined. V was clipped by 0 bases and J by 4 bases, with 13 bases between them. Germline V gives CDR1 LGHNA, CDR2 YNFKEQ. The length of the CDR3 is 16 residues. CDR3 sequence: CASSQDGADSGNTIYF. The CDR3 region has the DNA TGTGCCAGCAGCCAAGATGGAGCAGATTCCGGAAACACCATATATTTT.

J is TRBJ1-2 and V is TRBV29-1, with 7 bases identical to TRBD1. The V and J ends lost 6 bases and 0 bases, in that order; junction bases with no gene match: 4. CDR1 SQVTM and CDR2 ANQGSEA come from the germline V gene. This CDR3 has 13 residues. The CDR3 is CSVGTETNYGYTF. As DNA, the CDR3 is TGCAGCGTAGGGACAGAGACTAACTATGGCTACACCTTC. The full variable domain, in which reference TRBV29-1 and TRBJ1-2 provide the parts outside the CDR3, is SAVISQKPSRDICQRGTSLTIQCQVDSQVTMMFWYRQQPGQSLTLIATANQGSEATYESGFVIDKFPISRPNLTFSTLTVSNMSPEDSSIYLCSVGTETNYGYTFGSGTRLTVV.

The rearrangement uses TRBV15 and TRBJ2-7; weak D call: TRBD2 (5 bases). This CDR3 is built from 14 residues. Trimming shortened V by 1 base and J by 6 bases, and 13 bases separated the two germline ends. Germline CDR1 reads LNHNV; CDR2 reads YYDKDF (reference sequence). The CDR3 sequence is CATSRAVGEFEQYF. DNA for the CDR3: TGTGCCACCAGCAGAGCAGTGGGAGAATTCGAGCAGTACTTC.

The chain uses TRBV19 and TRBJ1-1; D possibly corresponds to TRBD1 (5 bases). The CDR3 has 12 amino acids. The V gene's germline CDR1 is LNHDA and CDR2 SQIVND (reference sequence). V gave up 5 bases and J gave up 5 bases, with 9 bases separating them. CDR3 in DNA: TGTGCCAGTAGTCTGCGGGGGACTGAAGCTTTCTTT. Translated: CASSLRGTEAFF.